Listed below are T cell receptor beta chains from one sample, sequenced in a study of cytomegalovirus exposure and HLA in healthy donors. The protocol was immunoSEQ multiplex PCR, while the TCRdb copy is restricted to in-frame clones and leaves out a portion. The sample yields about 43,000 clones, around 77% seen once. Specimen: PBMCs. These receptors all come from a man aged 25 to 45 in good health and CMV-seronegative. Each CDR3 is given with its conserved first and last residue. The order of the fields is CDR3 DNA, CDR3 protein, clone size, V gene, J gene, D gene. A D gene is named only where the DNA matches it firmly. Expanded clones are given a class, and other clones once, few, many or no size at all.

CDR3nt: TGTGCCAGCAGCAAAGACACAGCCATCTATGGCTACACCTTC; CDR3aa: CASSKDTAIYGYTF; abundance: .; v_gene: TRBV21-1; j_gene: TRBJ1-2; d_gene: .
CDR3nt: TGTGCCTGGACCCAGCGGTTGGGCGAAAAACTGTTTTTT; CDR3aa: CAWTQRLGEKLFF; abundance: .; v_gene: TRBV30; j_gene: TRBJ1-4; d_gene: .
CDR3nt: TGTGCCAGCAGTTTACGGCAGGGTGATCAGCCCCAGCATTTT; CDR3aa: CASSLRQGDQPQHF; abundance: .; v_gene: TRBV27; j_gene: TRBJ1-5; d_gene: .
CDR3nt: TGTGCCAGCAGTGAGGACAGAGTGAACACTGAAGCTTTCTTT; CDR3aa: CASSEDRVNTEAFF; abundance: few; v_gene: TRBV6-5; j_gene: TRBJ1-1; d_gene: .
CDR3nt: TGTGCCAGCAGCTCTCTGACAGGCACCGGGGAGCTGTTTTTT; CDR3aa: CASSSLTGTGELFF; abundance: .; v_gene: TRBV11-2; j_gene: TRBJ2-2; d_gene: .
CDR3nt: TGTGCCAGCAGTTTCGGGGGAGGGGCTAATGAAAAACTGTTTTTT; CDR3aa: CASSFGGGANEKLFF; abundance: .; v_gene: TRBV28; j_gene: TRBJ1-4; d_gene: .
CDR3nt: TGTGCCAGCAGCTATCGGAGGGGAAAAGAGACCCAGTACTTC; CDR3aa: CASSYRRGKETQYF; abundance: .; v_gene: TRBV7-2; j_gene: TRBJ2-5; d_gene: .
CDR3nt: TGTGCCAGCAGCCAATGGGGGGGACACAGGGCGAGCTCCTATAATTCACCCCTCCACTTT; CDR3aa: CASSQWGGHRASSYNSPLHF; abundance: .; v_gene: TRBV27; j_gene: TRBJ1-6; d_gene: .
CDR3nt: TGTGCCAGCAGCTCGAGCAGGCAAGAGACCCAGTACTTC; CDR3aa: CASSSSRQETQYF; abundance: .; v_gene: TRBV7-2; j_gene: TRBJ2-5; d_gene: .
CDR3nt: TGTGCCAGCAGTTTCACTAGTATACCCTACGAGCAGTACTTC; CDR3aa: CASSFTSIPYEQYF; abundance: .; v_gene: TRBV27; j_gene: TRBJ2-7; d_gene: .
CDR3nt: TGTGCCAGCAGCTTGAGACAGGGGATCCAAGAGACCCAGTACTTC; CDR3aa: CASSLRQGIQETQYF; abundance: .; v_gene: TRBV5-6; j_gene: TRBJ2-5; d_gene: TRBD1
CDR3nt: TGTGCCAGCAGCAAGACTTGGACAGATACGCAGTATTTT; CDR3aa: CASSKTWTDTQYF; abundance: .; v_gene: TRBV5-4; j_gene: TRBJ2-3; d_gene: .
CDR3nt: TGCGCCAGCAGCCAAGCCCGACAGGCGAACACTGAAGCTTTCTTT; CDR3aa: CASSQARQANTEAFF; abundance: .; v_gene: TRBV4-1; j_gene: TRBJ1-1; d_gene: .
CDR3nt: TGTGCCAGCTGGACCGGGAGCACTGAAGCTTTCTTT; CDR3aa: CASWTGSTEAFF; abundance: .; v_gene: TRBV28; j_gene: TRBJ1-1; d_gene: .
CDR3nt: TGCGCCAGCAGCCAAGTTATAGCCATGGCAGATACGCAGTATTTT; CDR3aa: CASSQVIAMADTQYF; abundance: .; v_gene: TRBV4-3; j_gene: TRBJ2-3; d_gene: .
CDR3nt: TGCAGCGTTCGTACAGTTGGGAACACTGAAGCTTTCTTT; CDR3aa: CSVRTVGNTEAFF; abundance: .; v_gene: TRBV29-1; j_gene: TRBJ1-1; d_gene: .
CDR3nt: TGTGCCAGCGGACCACGAGGGCTAGACTACGAGCAGTACTTC; CDR3aa: CASGPRGLDYEQYF; abundance: .; v_gene: TRBV9; j_gene: TRBJ2-7; d_gene: .
CDR3nt: TGTGCCAGCAGCCGCCGCTCTGACAGGGCTCAAGAGACCCAGTACTTC; CDR3aa: CASSRRSDRAQETQYF; abundance: .; v_gene: TRBV7-6; j_gene: TRBJ2-5; d_gene: TRBD1
CDR3nt: TGTGCCAGCAGCCCCCGGACTAGCGAAGGGGTGCAGTACTTC; CDR3aa: CASSPRTSEGVQYF; abundance: .; v_gene: TRBV9; j_gene: TRBJ2-7; d_gene: TRBD2
CDR3nt: TGTGCCAGCAGCCAACCTAGAGGTATCGGCGGGGAGCTGTTTTTT; CDR3aa: CASSQPRGIGGELFF; abundance: .; v_gene: TRBV14; j_gene: TRBJ2-2; d_gene: .
CDR3nt: TGTGCCAGCTCAGTCCTGTCGGGTGGCTACACCTTC; CDR3aa: CASSVLSGGYTF; abundance: .; v_gene: TRBV18; j_gene: TRBJ1-2; d_gene: .
CDR3nt: TGTGCCAGCAGTTACACGACAGATACGCAGTATTTT; CDR3aa: CASSYTTDTQYF; abundance: once; v_gene: TRBV2; j_gene: TRBJ2-3; d_gene: .
CDR3nt: TGTGCCAGCAGTCCTCAGGGGTACGGCACTGAAGCTTTCTTT; CDR3aa: CASSPQGYGTEAFF; abundance: .; v_gene: TRBV28; j_gene: TRBJ1-1; d_gene: .
CDR3nt: TGTGCCAGCAGCCGTACCCCCCTGCTAGCGGGAGAAAATGAGCAGTTCTTC; CDR3aa: CASSRTPLLAGENEQFF; abundance: .; v_gene: TRBV13; j_gene: TRBJ2-1; d_gene: TRBD2
CDR3nt: TGTGCCAGCAGCCCCGGGACAGGCTGGCCCTATAATTCACCCCTCCACTTT; CDR3aa: CASSPGTGWPYNSPLHF; abundance: .; v_gene: TRBV5-4; j_gene: TRBJ1-6; d_gene: TRBD1
CDR3nt: TGTTCCAGCAGTTATACCTCGACTACCCCGGGAGGAGAGACCCAGTACTTC; CDR3aa: CSSSYTSTTPGGETQYF; abundance: .; v_gene: TRBV7-9; j_gene: TRBJ2-5; d_gene: TRBD2
CDR3nt: TGTGCCAGCAGCGTTTTGGGCGGGAGGGCGGGCACCGGGGAGCTGTTTTTT; CDR3aa: CASSVLGGRAGTGELFF; abundance: .; v_gene: TRBV9; j_gene: TRBJ2-2; d_gene: TRBD2
CDR3nt: TGCGCCAGCAGTCGGGATTCACCCCTCCACTTT; CDR3aa: CASSRDSPLHF; abundance: .; v_gene: TRBV10-1; j_gene: TRBJ1-6; d_gene: .
CDR3nt: TGCGCCAGCAGGAAGACTAGCGGGACCCAGGAGCAGTTCTTC; CDR3aa: CASRKTSGTQEQFF; abundance: .; v_gene: TRBV10-2; j_gene: TRBJ2-1; d_gene: TRBD2
CDR3nt: TGTGCCAGCAGCTTAGCCCGCTCGCAGGGGAAAGGAGACACTGAAGCTTTCTTT; CDR3aa: CASSLARSQGKGDTEAFF; abundance: .; v_gene: TRBV7-6; j_gene: TRBJ1-1; d_gene: .
CDR3nt: TGTGCCAGCAGTTCGGACAGCAATAGCAATCAGCCCCAGCATTTT; CDR3aa: CASSSDSNSNQPQHF; abundance: .; v_gene: TRBV5-5; j_gene: TRBJ1-5; d_gene: .
CDR3nt: TGCGCCAGCAGCCGCGGAGCATATGGCTACACCTTC; CDR3aa: CASSRGAYGYTF; abundance: .; v_gene: TRBV4-3; j_gene: TRBJ1-2; d_gene: .
CDR3nt: TGTGCCAGCTCACCTTCCGGGGGTGGCTACGAGCAGTACTTC; CDR3aa: CASSPSGGGYEQYF; abundance: .; v_gene: TRBV18; j_gene: TRBJ2-7; d_gene: .
CDR3nt: TGTGCCAGCAGCGTGTCTAGCGGGCAAGAGACCCAGTACTTC; CDR3aa: CASSVSSGQETQYF; abundance: .; v_gene: TRBV9; j_gene: TRBJ2-5; d_gene: TRBD2
CDR3nt: TGTGCCAGCAGCACCAAGGACAGTATTAACACTGAAGCTTTCTTT; CDR3aa: CASSTKDSINTEAFF; abundance: .; v_gene: TRBV13; j_gene: TRBJ1-1; d_gene: .
CDR3nt: TGTGCCAGTAGTGCCCGACTAGCGGGAGGGCCGGGTGAGACCCAGTACTTC; CDR3aa: CASSARLAGGPGETQYF; abundance: once; v_gene: TRBV19; j_gene: TRBJ2-5; d_gene: TRBD2
CDR3nt: TGTGCCAGTGCAGCTATGATAGGACAGGGCGCTGAGCAGTACTTC; CDR3aa: CASAAMIGQGAEQYF; abundance: once; v_gene: TRBV19; j_gene: TRBJ2-7; d_gene: TRBD1
CDR3nt: TGTGCCAGCAGTTCCTCTAGCGGGAGGGATGAGCAGTTCTTC; CDR3aa: CASSSSSGRDEQFF; abundance: .; v_gene: TRBV6-5; j_gene: TRBJ2-1; d_gene: TRBD2
CDR3nt: TGTGCCAGAACGGACAGGGTGAACTATGGCTACACCTTC; CDR3aa: CARTDRVNYGYTF; abundance: .; v_gene: TRBV30; j_gene: TRBJ1-2; d_gene: TRBD1
CDR3nt: TGCGCCAGCAACCGAAACCAAAACAGCCCCGCAACTAATGAAAAACTGTTTTTT; CDR3aa: CASNRNQNSPATNEKLFF; abundance: .; v_gene: TRBV10-1; j_gene: TRBJ1-4; d_gene: .
CDR3nt: TGTGCCATCCTAGCGGGAGGGGCCTACGAGCAGTACTTC; CDR3aa: CAILAGGAYEQYF; abundance: .; v_gene: TRBV28; j_gene: TRBJ2-7; d_gene: TRBD2
CDR3nt: TGCGCCAGCAGCCAAGATATCGGGACTAGCGGGAGTGTCCTCTCCTACAATGAGCAGTTCTTC; CDR3aa: CASSQDIGTSGSVLSYNEQFF; abundance: .; v_gene: TRBV4-3; j_gene: TRBJ2-1; d_gene: TRBD2
CDR3nt: TGTGCCAGCAGTGAGACAGGGGGCTCTGGAAACACCATATATTTT; CDR3aa: CASSETGGSGNTIYF; abundance: .; v_gene: TRBV6-7; j_gene: TRBJ1-3; d_gene: TRBD1
CDR3nt: TGTGCCAGCAGCTTAGAGGCTAGCGGGAGATACGAGCAGTACTTC; CDR3aa: CASSLEASGRYEQYF; abundance: .; v_gene: TRBV7-2; j_gene: TRBJ2-7; d_gene: TRBD2
CDR3nt: TGTGCCAGCAGCTTTTTGGCAACAGGGGGTTGGGGGTATGGCTACACCTTC; CDR3aa: CASSFLATGGWGYGYTF; abundance: .; v_gene: TRBV7-9; j_gene: TRBJ1-2; d_gene: TRBD1
CDR3nt: TGTGCCAGCAGCGTAGAGGCGGGGGGTAGGGGTGGTGAGCAGTTCTTC; CDR3aa: CASSVEAGGRGGEQFF; abundance: .; v_gene: TRBV9; j_gene: TRBJ2-1; d_gene: TRBD2
CDR3nt: TGTGCCAGCAGCTTCGCCCCGCAGGGGGCAGAGAACGAGCAGTACTTC; CDR3aa: CASSFAPQGAENEQYF; abundance: .; v_gene: TRBV11-2; j_gene: TRBJ2-7; d_gene: TRBD1
CDR3nt: TGTGCCAGCAGTACTAAGCAGAACACTGAAGCTTTCTTT; CDR3aa: CASSTKQNTEAFF; abundance: once; v_gene: TRBV6-6; j_gene: TRBJ1-1; d_gene: .
CDR3nt: TGTGCCAGCAGACTAGCCGAGACGAACACCGGGGAGCTGTTTTTT; CDR3aa: CASRLAETNTGELFF; abundance: .; v_gene: TRBV7-3; j_gene: TRBJ2-2; d_gene: .
CDR3nt: TGTGCCAGCAGTCCCCTCAATCAGCCCCAGCATTTT; CDR3aa: CASSPLNQPQHF; abundance: once; v_gene: TRBV27; j_gene: TRBJ1-5; d_gene: .
CDR3nt: TGTGCCAGCAGCTTACAGGGTGGGCAGCCCCAGCATTTT; CDR3aa: CASSLQGGQPQHF; abundance: .; v_gene: TRBV7-2; j_gene: TRBJ1-5; d_gene: .
CDR3nt: TGTGCCAGCAGTGAACATACCGGGGGTCTTGGTGAGCAGTTCTTC; CDR3aa: CASSEHTGGLGEQFF; abundance: .; v_gene: TRBV6-4; j_gene: TRBJ2-1; d_gene: .
CDR3nt: TGTGCCAGTAGTATTGACGCAGGGCGCAATCAGCCCCAGCATTTT; CDR3aa: CASSIDAGRNQPQHF; abundance: .; v_gene: TRBV19; j_gene: TRBJ1-5; d_gene: .